Below, 31 T cell receptor beta chains from the same sample are listed, as sequenced in a study of regulatory T cells in long-lasting Graves disease. Time point here: newly diagnosed GD, antithyroid drugs for less than 3 months. Isolated PBMC RNA provided the starting material for the TCR library. Arm-PCR of CDR3 regions and iRepertoire HTBI primers were the basis on which TCR beta libraries were built. Using its own MiXCR run on the multiplex PCR reads, TCRdb lists one record per CDR3 protein. The profile shows 400,000 to 500,000 distinct CDR3 sequences, about 15% of them singletons. This sample also belongs to another study, concerning T cells in Graves' hyperthyroidism and ophthalmopathy.

The sequencing here drew on peripheral blood mononuclear cells (PBMCs), taken at new diagnosis, from a patient treated with antithyroid drugs. The receptors here all came from a woman in her 30s with Graves disease.

Ten or more counts support this clonotype. V and J are TRBV7-6 and TRBJ2-5; 7 bases agree with TRBD2. With V trimmed by 1 base and J by 3 bases, 5 bases remained unmatched. The CDR3 has 15 residues. Germline-derived CDR1 and CDR2 are SGHVS and FNYEAQ. The CDR3 DNA sequence: TGTGCCAGCAGCTTAGAGTGGGCGGGAGAAGAGACCCAGTACTTC. It codes for CASSLEWAGEETQYF.

Comment on this clonotype: The germline gene is not matched at one end of the junction; a read error may be the cause. The chain carries TRBV19 and TRBJ2-3, with TRBD2 identical over 14 bases. CDR1 is LNHDA, CDR2 SQIVND, per germline (reference sequence). The CDR3 loop spans 17 amino acids. The CDR3 spells CTSSLGTSGSRLDTQYF. The CDR3 bases are TGTACCAGTAGTCTCGGGACTAGCGGGAGCCGGCTTGATACGCAGTATTTT. The full variable domain, with the rest looked up from reference TRBV19 and TRBJ2-3, is DGGITQSPKYLFRKEGQNVTLSCEQNLNHDAMYWYRQDPGQGLRLIYYSQIVNDFQKGDIAEGYSVSREKKESFPLTVTSAQKNPTAFYLCTSSLGTSGSRLDTQYFGPGTRLTVL.

This clonotype has a count of ten or more. The chain has TRBV7-8 and TRBJ2-7, with 8 bases fitting TRBD1. The V segment lost 8 bases and the J segment 5 bases; nucleotides outside the gene matches: 8. The CDR3 loop spans 13 amino acids. Germline lookup yields CDR1 SGHVS and CDR2 FQNEAQ. DNA of the CDR3: TGTGCCAGCCACGACAGGGGAACCCACGAGCAGTACTTC. This encodes CASHDRGTHEQYF.

The gene calls are TRBV5-1 and TRBJ2-1; D is ambiguous. The germline gives CDR1 SGHRS, CDR2 YFSETQ. The V end lost 2 bases, the J end lost 9 bases, and 9 bases lay between the germline ends. CDR3 size: 12 residues. CDR3 DNA: TGCGCCAGCAGCTTAGGGCCAATTGAGCAGTTCTTC. Translated: CASSLGPIEQFF.

The rearrangement joins TRBV27 to TRBJ2-7; TRBD1 agrees at 9 bases. The germline V gene has CDR1 MNHEY and CDR2 SMNVEV (reference sequence). The CDR3 has 16 residues. J was trimmed by 3 bases and V by 5 bases; bases with no gene match: 11. The CDR3 region has the DNA TGTGCCAGCAGTACCCCGGACAGGGGACTCCTCTACGAGCAGTACTTC. This codes for CASSTPDRGLLYEQYF.

This clonotype was counted at least ten times. This chain joins TRBV20-1 and TRBJ1-2; tentative D call: TRBD1 (5 bases). The CDR3 has 13 residues. The V end lost 7 bases, the J end lost 3 bases, and 15 bases lay between the germline ends. Germline V gene lookup returns CDR1 DFQATT and CDR2 SNEGSKA (reference sequence). The CDR3 here is CSGDPGTYYGYTF. CDR3 nucleotide sequence: TGCAGTGGAGATCCCGGGACTTACTATGGCTACACCTTC.

There are many counts of this clonotype. The J gene is TRBJ2-1, the V gene TRBV12-3 or TRBV12-4, with 7 bases lining up with TRBD1. The CDR3 length is 15 residues. The ends lost 6 bases at V and 6 bases at J; junction bases unmatched: 11. The CDR3 here is CASSMGQGGFNEQFF. The DNA of the CDR3 is TGTGCCAGCAGCATGGGCCAAGGGGGCTTCAATGAGCAGTTCTTC.

Here the CDR3 reads CASRAGLYNEQFF. CDR3 nucleotide sequence: TGTGCCAGCAGGGCGGGCCTGTACAATGAGCAGTTCTTC. This chain connects TRBV12-3 or TRBV12-4 to TRBJ2-1, with D tentatively TRBD2 (5 bases). V was trimmed by 6 bases and J by 4 bases, leaving 10 bases between them. This CDR3 is built from 13 residues.

This clonotype was seen a few times. The rearrangement links TRBV19 to TRBJ2-1, with 12 bases identical to TRBD2. Germline lookup yields CDR1 LNHDA and CDR2 SQIVND (reference sequence). This CDR3 has 17 residues. V dropped 0 bases and J dropped 3; count of bases not matched to a gene: 3. This CDR3 reads CASSIDRTSGNYNEQFF. CDR3 sequence (DNA): TGTGCCAGTAGTATAGACAGGACTAGCGGGAACTACAATGAGCAGTTCTTC. The full variable domain, its missing parts supplied by reference TRBV19 and TRBJ2-1, is DGGITQSPKYLFRKEGQNVTLSCEQNLNHDAMYWYRQDPGQGLRLIYYSQIVNDFQKGDIAEGYSVSREKKESFPLTVTSAQKNPTAFYLCASSIDRTSGNYNEQFFGPGTRLTVL.

This clonotype has at least ten counts. The CDR3 DNA sequence: TGTGCCACCAGTGATTCGGGGGACAGACCCTACGAGCAGTACTTC. Protein: CATSDSGDRPYEQYF. The rearrangement links TRBV24-1 to TRBJ2-7; possible D gene TRBD1, 7 bases. This CDR3 is built from 15 residues. CDR1 and CDR2 (germline): KGHDR, SFDVKD. Trimming cost V 2 bases and J 2 bases, with 12 bases left between them.

The chain is built from TRBV12-3 or TRBV12-4 and TRBJ2-4; D not certain. CDR3 size: 14 residues. Deletions cut 3 bases from V and 0 bases from J, with 6 bases between. The CDR3 loop is CASSFDLAKNIQYF. The DNA for the CDR3 is TGTGCCAGCAGTTTCGATCTAGCCAAAAACATTCAGTACTTC.

This clonotype was observed a handful of times. The V gene is TRBV6-1, the J gene TRBJ2-5, with 12 bases aligning to TRBD2. In germline, CDR1 is MNHNS, CDR2 SASEGT. This CDR3 is 17 amino acids long. V trimming: 5 bases; J trimming: 2 bases; junction bases outside the gene matches: 9. In DNA form, the CDR3 reads TGTGCCAGCAGTCCCCAGGGACTAGCGGGCACACAAGAGACCCAGTACTTC. It is translated as CASSPQGLAGTQETQYF.

Points on this clonotype: The germline gene is not matched at one end of the junction; a read error may be the cause. V is TRBV6-1 and J is TRBJ2-5; no reliable D call. CDR3 length: 14 residues. Looked up from germline, CDR1 is MNHNS and CDR2 is SASEGT. CDR3 protein: CAGSPTPHQETQYF. The CDR3 DNA reads TGTGCCGGCAGTCCGACCCCACACCAAGAGACCCAGTACTTC.

This clonotype occurred many times. Written as DNA, the CDR3 is TGTGCCAGCAGCTCATCGACTAGCGGGAGCGGGACCCAGTACTTC. Protein product: CASSSSTSGSGTQYF. The rearrangement links TRBV7-3 to TRBJ2-5; TRBD2 agrees at 12 bases. V dropped 4 bases and J dropped 7; count of bases not matched to a gene: 7. This CDR3 contains 15 residues. Germline lookup yields CDR1 SGHTA and CDR2 FQGTGA. The entire variable domain, with the rest obtained from reference TRBV7-3 and TRBJ2-5, is as follows: GAGVSQTPSNKVTEKGKYVELRCDPISGHTALYWYRQSLGQGPEFLIYFQGTGAADDSGLPNDRFFAVRPEGSVSTLKIQRTERGDSAVYLCASSSSTSGSGTQYFGPGTRLLVL.

This rearrangement joins TRBV12-3 or TRBV12-4 to TRBJ2-2, with D perhaps TRBD2 (6 bases). The CDR3 runs to 18 residues. V lost 2 bases, J lost 3 bases, and 19 bases lay in between. Written as DNA, the CDR3 is TGTGCCAGCAGTTTATATCTGTTGGGGGAGCGGGACACCGGGGAGCTGTTTTTT. This sequence encodes CASSLYLLGERDTGELFF.

At least ten counts were recorded for this clonotype. The chain has TRBV11-3 and TRBJ1-5, with D perhaps matching TRBD1 (5 bases). The V gene lost 1 base and the J gene lost 10 bases, with 17 bases spanning the gap. CDR3 size: 15 residues. From germline, CDR1 is SGHNT and CDR2 YENEEA. The CDR3: CASSLGQGDAFPQHF. CDR3 DNA sequence: TGTGCCAGCAGCTTAGGTCAGGGAGATGCGTTTCCCCAGCATTTT.

This clonotype occurred many times. The V gene is TRBV29-1, the J gene TRBJ2-5, with D hard to call. Trimming shortened V by 1 base and J by 7 bases, and 16 bases separated the two germline ends. This CDR3 has 14 amino acids. The germline CDR1 and CDR2 sequences are SQVTM and ANQGSEA. CDR3 region: CSVEVPGRIGTQYF. In nucleotides, the CDR3 is TGCAGCGTTGAAGTACCAGGACGTATCGGGACCCAGTACTTC.

This clonotype has only a few counts. This rearrangement joins TRBV15 to TRBJ2-7; perhaps D is TRBD1 or TRBD2 (6 bases each). Per germline, CDR1 LNHNV and CDR2 YYDKDF (reference sequence). Between the trimmed V and J ends, which lost 0 bases and 3 bases, there was a span of 21 bases. This CDR3 has 18 amino acids. In nucleotides, the CDR3 is TGTGCCACCAGCAGAGACCGGGGGCTAACAGGACAGAGCTACGAGCAGTACTTC. It translates to CATSRDRGLTGQSYEQYF.

This clonotype was picked up many times. The V gene is TRBV29-1, the J gene TRBJ2-5, with 7 nucleotides matching TRBD2. This CDR3 contains 13 residues. The junction had 6 bases not matched to a gene; V was cut back by 4 bases and J by 4 bases. Per germline, CDR1 SQVTM and CDR2 ANQGSEA. The CDR3 is CSVGAGVGETQYF. For the CDR3, the DNA is TGCAGCGTTGGGGCGGGGGTGGGAGAGACCCAGTACTTC.

On this clonotype itself: The junction does not match germline at one end; this may be a read error. The J gene is TRBJ1-5, the V gene TRBV6-1; weak D call: TRBD1 (6 bases). CDR3 size: 15 residues. Germline lookup yields CDR1 MNHNS and CDR2 SASEGT. The DNA of the CDR3 is TGTGCCAGCAGTCTGGGGGCGAGCCTCGGGGAGCCCCAGCGTTTT. Its translation is CASSLGASLGEPQRF.

A few counts support this clonotype. The chain employs TRBV15 and TRBJ1-3; D call uncertain. V was pared by 0 bases and J by 0 bases, with 12 bases between. CDR3 length: 17 residues. Germline loops: CDR1 LNHNV, CDR2 YYDKDF (reference sequence). The CDR3 sequence is CATSRDPTPSSGNTIYF. The CDR3 DNA reads TGTGCCACCAGCAGAGACCCGACACCGAGCTCTGGAAACACCATATATTTT.

This clonotype came up many times. The chain is built from TRBV10-3 and TRBJ2-1; 14 positions agree with TRBD2. CDR3 length: 16 residues. CDR1 and CDR2 from the germline V gene are ENHRY and SYGVKD. The J segment lost 5 bases and the V segment lost 7 bases, leaving 7 bases of the junction unmatched. The CDR3 sequence: CAINGLAGGLNNEQFF. The DNA of the CDR3 is TGTGCCATCAATGGACTAGCGGGAGGTCTGAACAATGAGCAGTTCTTC.

This clonotype was counted many times. V is TRBV7-3 and J is TRBJ1-2; 7 positions agree with TRBD1. The CDR3 runs to 17 residues. The V gene end was trimmed by 7 bases and the J gene end by 2 bases; junction bases not matched to a gene: 16. Germline assignment: CDR1 SGHTA and CDR2 FQGTGA. Here the CDR3 DNA reads TGTGCCAGCACCCAAACGGGACAGCTGAGACTCAACTATGGCTACACCTTC. Translating it yields CASTQTGQLRLNYGYTF.

Ten or more counts support this clonotype. V is TRBV30 and J is TRBJ1-2, with D unclear. V shed 5 bases and J shed 4 bases, with 11 bases lying between them. Per germline, CDR1 GTSNPN and CDR2 SVGIG (reference sequence). CDR3 length: 12 amino acids. The CDR3 loop is CAWGIRPYGYTF. In DNA form, the CDR3 reads TGTGCCTGGGGAATTAGACCCTATGGCTACACCTTC. The full variable domain, rest sourced from reference TRBV30 and TRBJ1-2, is SQTIHQWPATLVQPVGSPLSLECTVEGTSNPNLYWYRQAAGRGLQLLFYSVGIGQISSEVPQNLSASRPQDRQFILSSKKLLLSDSGFYLCAWGIRPYGYTFGSGTRLTVV.

This clonotype has a handful of counts. CDR3 coding DNA: TGTGCCAGCAGCTTGACTAGCGCCTACAATGAGCAGTTCTTC. Translated, it gives CASSLTSAYNEQFF. The V gene is TRBV7-9, the J gene TRBJ2-1; 8 nucleotides agree with TRBD2. CDR1 is SEHNR and CDR2 is FQNEAQ in the germline V gene (reference sequence). This CDR3 has 14 residues. V shed 3 bases and J 2 bases; nucleotides not matched to a gene: 0.

As concerns this clonotype: A junction boundary mismatches the germline segment, possibly from a read error. The gene calls are TRBV30 and TRBJ2-1, with 9 positions matching TRBD2. The germline CDR1 and CDR2 sequences are GTSNPN and SVGIG (reference sequence). CDR3 length: 14 amino acids. CDR3 sequence reads: CARSLAGRYNEQFF. CDR3 DNA sequence: TGTGCCCGGAGTCTAGCGGGGAGATATAATGAGCAGTTCTTC.

V is TRBV3-1 and J is TRBJ2-3; no firm D call. The CDR3 contains 15 residues. The germline V and J ends were trimmed by 4 bases and 0 bases, with 11 bases remaining between them. Germline CDR1 reads LGHDT; CDR2 reads YNNKEL (reference sequence). The DNA for the CDR3 is TGTGCCAGCAGCCCTGACTTCTCTAGCACAGATACGCAGTATTTT. As protein: CASSPDFSSTDTQYF.

At least ten counts were recorded for this clonotype. The rearrangement joins TRBV7-8 to TRBJ2-7; the D gene is possibly TRBD2 (5 bases). From germline, CDR1 is SGHVS and CDR2 FQNEAQ. This CDR3 spans 17 amino acids. V shed 5 bases and J shed 2 bases, with 22 bases lying between them. CDR3 protein: CASSPSPLGSEAYEQYF. The CDR3 nucleotides are TGTGCCAGCAGCCCATCGCCATTGGGGAGCGAGGCCTACGAGCAGTACTTC.

The table lists this clonotype with many counts. The rearrangement joins TRBV15 to TRBJ2-7; D tentatively fits TRBD1 or TRBD2 (5 bases each). CDR1 is LNHNV, CDR2 YYDKDF, per germline (reference sequence). V gave up 6 bases and J gave up 2 bases, with 14 bases separating them. CDR3 size: 14 residues. Written as DNA, the CDR3 is TGTGCCACCAGGGCGTCGGGGACCACCTACGAGCAGTACTTC. Encoded protein: CATRASGTTYEQYF.

This clonotype was seen ten or more times. The chain joins TRBV11-3 to TRBJ2-5; the match to TRBD1 covers 8 bases. The V gene's germline CDR1 is SGHNT and CDR2 YENEEA. This CDR3 is built from 15 residues. The V gene end was trimmed by 5 bases and the J gene end by 0 bases; junction bases not matched to a gene: 5. CDR3 sequence: CASSTDRGNQETQYF. In DNA, the CDR3 is TGTGCCAGCAGCACAGACAGGGGAAACCAAGAGACCCAGTACTTC.

This clonotype showed up many times. This chain uses TRBV29-1 with TRBJ2-5, with D tentatively TRBD1 or TRBD2 (5 bases each). V gave up 0 bases and J gave up 1 base, with 6 bases separating them. This CDR3 region has 13 residues. Germline V CDR1 and CDR2: SQVTM, ANQGSEA. CDR3: CSVEDGTQETQYF. CDR3 nucleotides: TGCAGCGTTGAAGACGGGACCCAAGAGACCCAGTACTTC.